This is a list of T cell receptor beta chains from one sample in a study of blood T cell repertoires in COVID-19. Measured with immunoSEQ multiplex PCR; TCRdb has only the in-frame clones, and not every one. In the table there are fewer than 200,000 clones, 82% of which are singletons. What was sequenced was peripheral blood. These receptors came from a woman aged 40 to 50 with COVID-19, enrolled during active disease. The CDR3 runs from the conserved cysteine through the conserved F or W. A D gene is named only where the DNA matches it firmly. Size is stated for part of the rows, as once, few or many counts, or as a class when the clone is expanded.

J gene | D gene | V gene | clone size | CDR3 protein | CDR3 DNA
TRBJ2-5 | - | TRBV5-1 | once | CASSLEGARETQYF | TGCGCCAGCAGCTTGGAAGGGGCCCGGGAGACCCAGTACTTC
TRBJ2-3 | - | TRBV6-5 | few | CAGAEGPEITDTQYF | TGTGCCGGCGCCGAGGGTCCCGAAATTACAGATACGCAGTATTTT
TRBJ2-7 | - | TRBV18 | - | CASSVSRTYEQYF | TGTGCCAGCTCGGTGTCGAGGACTTACGAGCAGTACTTC
TRBJ2-3 | - | TRBV7-3 | - | CASSLNIVGPQYF | TGTGCCAGCAGCTTAAATATAGTCGGTCCGCAGTATTTT
TRBJ2-7 | TRBD1 | TRBV5-1 | - | CASNGDLVGQGIHEQYF | TGCGCCAGCAATGGAGACTTGGTGGGACAGGGTATACACGAGCAGTACTTC
TRBJ2-1 | TRBD1 | TRBV7-9 | - | CASSHQDREVVNEQFF | TGTGCCAGCAGCCATCAGGACAGGGAGGTTGTCAATGAGCAGTTCTTC
TRBJ1-2 | - | TRBV7-7 | - | CASSVSGVTPMGYTF | TGTGCTAGCAGCGTCTCCGGGGTTACCCCCATGGGCTACACCTTC
TRBJ1-2 | - | TRBV27 | - | CASSLSPTGSSGYTF | TGTGCCAGCAGTTTATCCCCCACAGGCAGTTCGGGCTACACCTTC
TRBJ2-1 | TRBD2 | TRBV5-4 | - | CASSSGTSGRVPFF | TGTGCCAGCAGCTCCGGGACTAGCGGGAGGGTTCCGTTCTTC
TRBJ1-4 | - | TRBV29-1 | - | CSVALAGNLELFF | TGCAGCGTGGCCTTGGCAGGGAACTTGGAACTGTTTTTT
TRBJ2-1 | TRBD1 | TRBV5-4 | - | CASSLLGQAANEQFF | TGTGCCAGCAGCCTCTTGGGACAGGCAGCTAATGAGCAGTTCTTC
TRBJ1-4 | TRBD1 | TRBV4-2 | many | CASTETGDKANEKLFF | TGTGCCAGCACCGAGACAGGGGATAAGGCTAATGAAAAACTGTTTTTT
TRBJ2-1 | TRBD1 | TRBV5-1 | - | CASSMGQNNEQFF | TGCGCCAGCAGCATGGGACAGAACAATGAGCAGTTCTTC
TRBJ2-2 | - | TRBV18 | - | CASSPAVGEAGELFF | TGTGCCAGCTCACCAGCTGTAGGTGAGGCCGGGGAGCTGTTTTTT
TRBJ1-5 | TRBD1 | TRBV4-2 | - | CASSQGVQGVSNQPQHF | TGTGCCAGCAGCCAAGGTGTACAGGGGGTCTCCAATCAGCCCCAGCATTTT
TRBJ1-2 | - | TRBV28 | - | CASSYPPGEANYGYTF | TGTGCCAGCAGTTACCCCCCCGGGGAGGCCAACTATGGCTACACCTTC
TRBJ2-3 | TRBD2 | TRBV23-1 | - | CASSQSRGTSSSTDTQYF | TGCGCCAGCAGTCAATCCAGAGGGACTAGCTCAAGCACAGATACGCAGTATTTT
TRBJ1-3 | - | TRBV15 | - | CATSRDRLSGNTIYF | TGTGCCACCAGCAGAGACAGGCTCTCTGGAAACACCATATATTTT
TRBJ1-5 | TRBD1 | TRBV6-5 | few | CASRSGTGDQPQHF | TGTGCCAGCAGGTCTGGAACAGGGGACCAGCCCCAGCATTTT
TRBJ2-1 | - | TRBV1 | - | CTSSQPGLAGGRNEQFF | TGCACCAGCAGCCAACCAGGACTAGCGGGAGGTCGGAATGAGCAGTTCTTC
TRBJ2-5 | - | TRBV11-2 | - | CASSLVRGGTQYF | TGTGCCAGCAGCTTAGTAAGAGGCGGGACCCAGTACTTC
TRBJ2-3 | TRBD2 | TRBV3-1/TRBV3-2 | many | CASSQVAPTGTRFSDTQYF | TGTGCCAGCAGCCAAGTAGCCCCTACCGGGACTAGATTCTCCGATACGCAGTATTTT
TRBJ2-1 | TRBD1 | TRBV3-1/TRBV3-2 | - | CASSQVGTGNEQFF | TGTGCCAGCAGCCAAGTTGGGACAGGCAATGAGCAGTTCTTC
TRBJ2-3 | TRBD1 | TRBV5-6 | - | CASRRTGLEDTQYF | TGTGCCAGCAGACGGACAGGTTTAGAAGATACGCAGTATTTT
TRBJ2-7 | TRBD1 | TRBV7-9 | few | CASSWTGDEQYF | TGTGCCAGCAGCTGGACAGGGGACGAGCAGTACTTC
TRBJ2-6 | - | TRBV20-1 | - | CSASVFSGANVLTF | TGCAGTGCTAGTGTCTTTTCTGGGGCCAACGTCCTGACTTTC
TRBJ2-7 | TRBD1 | TRBV28 | few | CASSSAGTGANEQYF | TGTGCCAGCAGTTCCGCAGGGACAGGGGCAAACGAGCAGTACTTC
TRBJ2-7 | - | TRBV9 | - | CASSVGLVHEQYF | TGTGCCAGCAGCGTAGGCCTAGTCCACGAGCAGTACTTC
TRBJ2-2 | - | TRBV28 | - | CASSLLGGSGGELFF | TGTGCCAGCAGTTTACTCGGGGGATCTGGCGGGGAGCTGTTTTTT
TRBJ1-2 | TRBD1 | TRBV29-1 | - | CSAPLAGGYGYTF | TGCAGCGCTCCACTGGCAGGGGGCTATGGCTACACCTTC
TRBJ2-1 | - | TRBV18 | - | CASSPLGAGSYNEQFF | TGTGCCAGCTCACCACTAGGGGCAGGGTCCTACAATGAGCAGTTCTTC
TRBJ2-3 | - | TRBV5-4 | - | CASSFTKRPDTQYF | TGTGCCAGCAGCTTTACAAAGAGGCCAGATACGCAGTATTTT
TRBJ2-7 | TRBD2 | TRBV6-6 | - | CASIEAGVTYEQYF | TGTGCCAGCATCGAAGCGGGAGTGACCTACGAGCAGTACTTC
TRBJ2-7 | TRBD1 | TRBV7-3 | - | CASSPTGGNEQYF | TGTGCCAGCAGTCCCACAGGGGGCAACGAGCAGTACTTC
TRBJ1-2 | - | TRBV14 | - | CASSFDSGGYTF | TGTGCCAGCAGCTTCGACAGTGGCGGCTACACCTTC
TRBJ1-1 | - | TRBV5-4 | - | CASSLAGNRMNTEAFF | TGTGCCAGCAGCTTGGCCGGAAACAGGATGAACACTGAAGCTTTCTTT
TRBJ1-6 | - | TRBV30 | - | CAWSTFEYSPLHF | TGTGCCTGGAGTACTTTCGAGTATTCACCCCTCCACTTT
TRBJ1-1 | - | TRBV12-5 | - | CASGLASDTEAFF | TGTGCTAGTGGTTTGGCGTCAGACACTGAAGCTTTCTTT
TRBJ1-1 | - | TRBV6-5 | - | CASSYSGPEMNTEAFF | TGTGCCAGCAGTTACTCTGGGCCAGAAATGAACACTGAAGCTTTCTTT
TRBJ1-1 | TRBD1 | TRBV5-6 | - | CASSLGPAGGTEAFF | TGTGCCAGCAGCTTGGGACCGGCAGGGGGCACTGAAGCTTTCTTT
TRBJ2-2 | - | TRBV2 | - | CASSEWGPGELFF | TGTGCCAGCAGTGAATGGGGCCCCGGGGAGCTGTTTTTT
TRBJ1-5 | - | TRBV30 | - | CAWSADSHSNQPQHF | TGTGCCTGGAGTGCCGACAGCCATAGCAATCAGCCCCAGCATTTT
TRBJ1-2 | - | TRBV7-5 | - | CARSFQGTGDGYTF | TGTGCCAGAAGCTTCCAAGGGACAGGGGATGGCTACACCTTC
TRBJ2-3 | - | TRBV4-2 | - | CASSQDLQRGHTDTQYF | TGTGCCAGCAGCCAAGATCTACAGCGGGGACACACAGATACGCAGTATTTT